The rows below give T cell receptor beta chains drawn from one sample of a study of blood T cell repertoires in COVID-19. Method: immunoSEQ multiplex PCR; TCRdb's copy keeps in-frame clones and lacks some. The table records fewer than 200,000 clones, 92% of them present only once. Sequenced material: peripheral blood. The receptors were sampled from a man between 25 and 39 years old with COVID-19, enrolled during active disease. Each CDR3 is given without its conserved first and last residue.

j_gene: TRBJ2-1
v_gene: TRBV7-2
CDR3aa: ASSFRASGIKNEQF

j_gene: TRBJ1-5
v_gene: TRBV12-5
CDR3aa: ASGLWGGGNQPQH

j_gene: TRBJ2-7
v_gene: TRBV24-1
CDR3aa: ATSKGDRSEQY

j_gene: TRBJ1-2
v_gene: TRBV12-3/TRBV12-4
CDR3aa: ASRFGQFYGYT

j_gene: TRBJ2-3
v_gene: TRBV18
CDR3aa: ASSPLTGEYTDTQY

j_gene: TRBJ1-5
v_gene: TRBV21-1
CDR3aa: ASSKEKEERKNNQPQH

j_gene: TRBJ1-2
v_gene: TRBV7-2
CDR3aa: ASSLDYRGFYGYT

j_gene: TRBJ2-3
v_gene: TRBV7-3
CDR3aa: ASSLRGQGALDTQY

j_gene: TRBJ2-7
v_gene: TRBV7-9
CDR3aa: ASSLRQGPYEQY

j_gene: TRBJ2-5
v_gene: TRBV19
CDR3aa: ASSIELAGYKY

j_gene: TRBJ1-1
v_gene: TRBV4-1
CDR3aa: ASSQVRNTEAF

j_gene: TRBJ1-4
v_gene: TRBV29-1
CDR3aa: SVELGATNEKLF

j_gene: TRBJ1-2
v_gene: TRBV4-3
CDR3aa: ASSQVRGGQGLDYGYT

j_gene: TRBJ2-7
v_gene: TRBV21-1
CDR3aa: ASSTRQGTYEQY

j_gene: TRBJ1-5
v_gene: TRBV6-6
CDR3aa: ASSYRDRGNQPQH

j_gene: TRBJ2-1
v_gene: TRBV9
CDR3aa: ASSVRLAAYNEQF

j_gene: TRBJ1-5
v_gene: TRBV6-2/TRBV6-3
CDR3aa: ASSLTTGGDQPQH

j_gene: TRBJ2-7
v_gene: TRBV29-1
CDR3aa: SVSVTTGGYEQY

j_gene: TRBJ1-5
v_gene: TRBV27
CDR3aa: ASSQRLTGQPQH

j_gene: TRBJ1-2
v_gene: TRBV2
CDR3aa: ASSEARGSYGYT

j_gene: TRBJ1-2
v_gene: TRBV7-9
CDR3aa: ASSLRDRALNYGYT

j_gene: TRBJ2-5
v_gene: TRBV2
CDR3aa: ASSDFPEGETQY

j_gene: TRBJ1-5
v_gene: TRBV18
CDR3aa: ASSPPAQPNQPQH

j_gene: TRBJ1-3
v_gene: TRBV6-5
CDR3aa: ASSYDRFISGNTIY

j_gene: TRBJ2-6
v_gene: TRBV29-1
CDR3aa: SVPGTALSGANVLT

j_gene: TRBJ2-7
v_gene: TRBV7-2
CDR3aa: ASSSGQGVNEQY

j_gene: TRBJ1-5
v_gene: TRBV18
CDR3aa: ASSALQGQTGQPQH

j_gene: TRBJ1-1
v_gene: TRBV23-1
CDR3aa: AIPGGPLNTEAF

j_gene: TRBJ1-4
v_gene: TRBV6-1
CDR3aa: ASSERTTTNEKLF

j_gene: TRBJ2-1
v_gene: TRBV5-1
CDR3aa: ASSHGTSLGDGNEQF

j_gene: TRBJ1-3
v_gene: TRBV6-2/TRBV6-3
CDR3aa: ASSDSGTFSGNTIY

j_gene: TRBJ2-1
v_gene: TRBV6-5
CDR3aa: ASSYSISYNEQF

j_gene: TRBJ2-7
v_gene: TRBV7-9
CDR3aa: ASSFQGGYEQY

j_gene: TRBJ1-6
v_gene: TRBV7-2
CDR3aa: ASRSTGGAYFNSPLH

j_gene: TRBJ2-7
v_gene: TRBV6-5
CDR3aa: ASSLAGGGYEQY

j_gene: TRBJ2-5
v_gene: TRBV11-1
CDR3aa: ASSFWQGGETQY

j_gene: TRBJ1-6
v_gene: TRBV5-1
CDR3aa: ASSPIPGLDNSPLH

j_gene: TRBJ2-3
v_gene: TRBV19
CDR3aa: ASSSGWTKDTQY

j_gene: TRBJ1-2
v_gene: TRBV28
CDR3aa: ASSYSTGARGYT

j_gene: TRBJ1-6
v_gene: TRBV6-6
CDR3aa: ASSYSGGQVGSPLH

j_gene: TRBJ1-6
v_gene: TRBV6-5
CDR3aa: ASSPQGQGLPLH

j_gene: TRBJ1-1
v_gene: TRBV18
CDR3aa: ASSPPGLLLAF

j_gene: TRBJ1-2
v_gene: TRBV9
CDR3aa: ASSPGTGGYGYT

j_gene: TRBJ2-6
v_gene: TRBV28
CDR3aa: ASSTQRGSSGANVLT

j_gene: TRBJ2-3
v_gene: TRBV4-3
CDR3aa: ASSQETGRAGVSSTDTQY

j_gene: TRBJ2-5
v_gene: TRBV19
CDR3aa: ASSPWTGETQY

j_gene: TRBJ2-7
v_gene: TRBV3-1/TRBV3-2
CDR3aa: ASSQGLASYEQY

j_gene: TRBJ1-2
v_gene: TRBV4-3
CDR3aa: ASSQDTAGGQHYGYT

j_gene: TRBJ2-7
v_gene: TRBV19
CDR3aa: ASSQTSAGYEQY

j_gene: TRBJ2-1
v_gene: TRBV5-1
CDR3aa: ASSLARQNEQF

j_gene: TRBJ1-2
v_gene: TRBV18
CDR3aa: ASSRDIGDGYT

j_gene: TRBJ2-5
v_gene: TRBV19
CDR3aa: ASSIDRGAPETQY

j_gene: TRBJ2-5
v_gene: TRBV12-3/TRBV12-4
CDR3aa: ASSFSETQY

j_gene: TRBJ1-2
v_gene: TRBV28
CDR3aa: ASSGDRGGYGYT

j_gene: TRBJ2-1
v_gene: TRBV7-2
CDR3aa: ASSSTFNEQF

j_gene: TRBJ2-3
v_gene: TRBV12-5
CDR3aa: ASGFSRAILEETDTQY

j_gene: TRBJ2-7
v_gene: TRBV4-3
CDR3aa: ASSQEMGQPNSYEQY

j_gene: TRBJ2-2
v_gene: TRBV19
CDR3aa: ASREWDSANTGELF

j_gene: TRBJ1-1
v_gene: TRBV9
CDR3aa: ASSVSQGTEAF

j_gene: TRBJ1-3
v_gene: TRBV4-3
CDR3aa: ASSQDQRSGNTIY